The sequence of this TCR beta chain was determined in a study of vaccination effects on CD4 cells after COVID-19. As concerns this clone: What it binds is unknown.

Germline values: CDR1 SGHNT, CDR2 YYREEE (reference sequence). V was pared by 0 bases and J by 2 bases, with 11 bases between. This CDR3 spans 15 amino acids. Using viral peptide pools, the ViraFEST assay grew out antigen-specific CD4+ T cells prior to sequencing. CD4+ T cells were isolated after around ten days of culture. Vaccinated participants had no history of SARS-CoV-2 infection and tested negative for nucleocapsid antibodies. The assay was immunoSEQ multiplex PCR, and TCRdb's table has in-frame clones only and misses some. The sample has about 24,000 clones, about three quarters seen once. Sequenced here: CD4+ T cells from PBMCs cultured with SARS-CoV-2 spike peptides, sampled before COVID-19 vaccination. The source is a human donor who received a COVID-19 vaccine. This chain links TRBV5-4 with TRBJ2-5; D gene uncertain. This CDR3 is CASSLGGTTQETQYF. CDR3 sequence (DNA): TGTGCCAGCAGCTTGGGCGGAACAACTCAAGAGACCCAGTACTTC.